This T cell receptor (beta chain) was sequenced in a study of post-analysis software for immune sequencing data. Study-wide background: As for disease course, relapsing-remitting, secondary progressive and progressive-relapsing multiple sclerosis were all included. Study-wide results and caveats: The study found significantly lower normalized Chao1 diversity in multiple sclerosis patients than in controls.

Unique molecular identifiers were carried by the TCR beta cDNA libraries. Yield was some 540,000 cDNA molecules from around 1 to 10 million T cells. A single record per CDR3 protein comes from TCRdb applying MiXCR to the PCR reads. This sample has roughly 800,000 distinct CDR3 sequences, with about 43% found just once. This clonotype was seen only a few times. Antigen unknown. One end of the junction varies from germline; a read error may be responsible. This sequence was found in a girl aged 10-17 years with multiple sclerosis. Sequenced sample: blood.

CDR3 amino acids: CASSEAVAGTSTGTQYF. CDR3 bases: TGTGCCAGCAGTGAAGCCGTAGCGGGAACTAGCACAGGTACGCAGTATTTT. The chain recombines TRBV6-1 with TRBJ2-3; the match to TRBD2 covers 8 bases. Germline V lookup: CDR1 MNHNS, CDR2 SASEGT. The CDR3 is 17 residues long.